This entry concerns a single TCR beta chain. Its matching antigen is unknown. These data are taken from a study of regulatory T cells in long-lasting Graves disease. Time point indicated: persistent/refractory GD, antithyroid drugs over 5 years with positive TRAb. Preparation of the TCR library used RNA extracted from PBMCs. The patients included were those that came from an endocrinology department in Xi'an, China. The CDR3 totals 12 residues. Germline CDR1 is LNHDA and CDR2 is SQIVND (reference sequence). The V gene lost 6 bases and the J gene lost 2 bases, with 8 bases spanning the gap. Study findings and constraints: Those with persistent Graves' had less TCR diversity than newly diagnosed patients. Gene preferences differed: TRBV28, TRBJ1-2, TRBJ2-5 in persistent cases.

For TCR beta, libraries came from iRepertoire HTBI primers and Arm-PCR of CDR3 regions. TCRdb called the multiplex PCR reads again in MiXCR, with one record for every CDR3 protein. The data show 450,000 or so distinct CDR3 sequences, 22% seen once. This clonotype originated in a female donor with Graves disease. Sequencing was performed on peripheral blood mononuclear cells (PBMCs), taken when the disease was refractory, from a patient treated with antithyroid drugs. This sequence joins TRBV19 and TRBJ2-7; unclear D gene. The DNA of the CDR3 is TGTGCCAGTAGCGATGACCCCTACGAGCAGTACTTC. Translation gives CASSDDPYEQYF.